This TCR beta chain was recovered during a study of blood T cell repertoires in COVID-19. Overall study context: Researchers got acute and convalescent COVID-19 samples from the United States, Italy and Spain. From T cells, B-cell-depleted T cells, or PBMCs came the material, which was cDNA or gDNA.

Per the original methods: Estimation of nucleated cell counts relied on the amplification of reference gene primers. Some clones are missing from TCRdb's copy, which holds only in-frame ones; the method was immunoSEQ multiplex PCR. The V and J calls and clone size were taken over from that table, and D and trimming were inferred from the DNA. This table has roughly 250,000 clones, about 83% appearing once. This clone was seen a few times. This CDR3 has 13 residues. Between the trimmed V and J ends, which lost 5 bases and 4 bases, there was a span of 9 bases. Germline V lookup: CDR1 SEHNR, CDR2 FQNEAQ (reference sequence).

This receptor was identified in a woman in her thirties or forties who had recovered from COVID-19. What was sequenced was peripheral blood. The V and J genes are TRBV7-9 and TRBJ1-5; D perhaps matches TRBD1 (6 bases). The CDR3 loop reads CASSGQLNQPQHF. CDR3 DNA: TGTGCCAGCAGCGGACAGCTAAATCAGCCCCAGCATTTT. The entire variable domain, with the rest obtained from reference TRBV7-9 and TRBJ1-5, is as follows: DTGVSQNPRHKITKRGQNVTFRCDPISEHNRLYWYRQTLGQGPEFLTYFQNEAQLEKSRLLSDRFSAERPKGSFSTLEIQRTEQGDSAMYLCASSGQLNQPQHFGDGTRLSIL.